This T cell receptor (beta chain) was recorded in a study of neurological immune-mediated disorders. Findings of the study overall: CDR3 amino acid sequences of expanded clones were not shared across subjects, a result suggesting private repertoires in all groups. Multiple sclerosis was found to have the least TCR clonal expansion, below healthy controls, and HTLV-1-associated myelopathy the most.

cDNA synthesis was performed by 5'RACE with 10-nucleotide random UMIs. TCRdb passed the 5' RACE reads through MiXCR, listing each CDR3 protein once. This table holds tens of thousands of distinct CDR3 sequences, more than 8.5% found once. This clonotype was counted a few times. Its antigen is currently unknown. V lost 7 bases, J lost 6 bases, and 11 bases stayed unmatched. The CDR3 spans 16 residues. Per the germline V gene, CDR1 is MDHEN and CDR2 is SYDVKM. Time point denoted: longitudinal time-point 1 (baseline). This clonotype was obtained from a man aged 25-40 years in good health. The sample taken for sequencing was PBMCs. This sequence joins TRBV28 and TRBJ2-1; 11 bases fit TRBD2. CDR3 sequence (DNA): TGTGCCAGCATTCAATTAGCGGGAGGGGGGAGCAATGAGCAGTTCTTC. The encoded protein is CASIQLAGGGSNEQFF. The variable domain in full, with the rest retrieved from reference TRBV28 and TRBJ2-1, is DVKVTQSSRYLVKRTGEKVFLECVQDMDHENMFWYRQDPGLGLRLIYFSYDVKMKEKGDIPEGYSVSREKKERFSLILESASTNQTSMYLCASIQLAGGGSNEQFFGPGTRLTVL.